The rows below give T cell receptor beta chains drawn from one sample of a study of Graves' ophthalmopathy and Graves' hyperthyroidism. TCRdb reanalysed the multiplex PCR reads using MiXCR and keeps one entry per CDR3 protein. The table has about 220,000 distinct CDR3 sequences, 20% to 25% seen once. The material sequenced was peripheral blood. Receptors originate from a woman between 50 and 59 years old with Graves' ophthalmopathy. Each CDR3 is given with its conserved first and last residue. A D gene is named only where the DNA matches it firmly. Where a row states a size, it is once, few, many or the class of an expanded clone; other rows omit it.

j_gene	d_gene	abundance	v_gene	len	CDR3nt	CDR3aa
TRBJ2-5	NA	many	TRBV6-5	17	TGTGCCAGCAGTTACAGGCATCCGGGATGGGGATCAGAGACCCAGTACTTC	CASSYRHPGWGSETQYF
TRBJ2-7	TRBD1	many	TRBV7-9	13	TGTGCCAGCAGTTTTGGGACAGGCTACGAGCAGTACTTC	CASSFGTGYEQYF
TRBJ2-5	NA	many	TRBV14	15	TGTGCCAGCAGCCAAGATAAGGCTAGGGCGGAGACCCAGTACTTC	CASSQDKARAETQYF
TRBJ2-2	TRBD2	many	TRBV2	15	TGTGCCAGCAGTTACTTAGCGGGTAACACCGGGGAGCTGTTTTTT	CASSYLAGNTGELFF
TRBJ2-7	NA	many	TRBV27	15	TGTGCCAGCCCACTACCAGGACCGAACTCCTACGAGCAGTACTTC	CASPLPGPNSYEQYF
TRBJ2-7	TRBD1	NA	TRBV12-3/TRBV12-4	14	TGTGCCAGCAGTTTGAGGGGGCGACCGGGCGAGCAGTACTTC	CASSLRGRPGEQYF
TRBJ1-2	NA	few	TRBV3-1	20	TGTGCCAGCAGCCAAGGCCTTTCGGCTGGACGGGTGTCGATCGACTATGGCTACACCTTC	CASSQGLSAGRVSIDYGYTF
TRBJ2-7	TRBD1	many	TRBV18	14	TGTGCCAGCTCCCCTCTGACAGGGCCCTACGAGCAGTACTTC	CASSPLTGPYEQYF
TRBJ1-5	TRBD1	many	TRBV28	14	TGTGCCAGCAGCTGGGACAGACTCAATCAGCCCCAGCATTTT	CASSWDRLNQPQHF
TRBJ1-2	NA	many	TRBV19	12	TGTGCCAGTAGCCCCAGGGACGGGGGCTACACCTTC	CASSPRDGGYTF
TRBJ1-5	NA	NA	TRBV20-1	15	TGCAGTGCTAGCGGCGGACCCCTGGGGAATCAGCCCCAGCATTTT	CSASGGPLGNQPQHF
TRBJ2-2	NA	NA	TRBV20-1	15	TGCAGTGCTAGAGATCAGGGCAGGGCCACCGGGGAGCTGTTTTTT	CSARDQGRATGELFF
TRBJ1-1	NA	NA	TRBV27	13	TGTGCCAGCAGTCTCGGGGTAGGAATCCAAGCTTTCTTT	CASSLGVGIQAFF
TRBJ1-2	NA	NA	TRBV20-1	15	TGCAGTGCTAGAGGTTGGGGACAAAGGGACTATGGCTACACCTTC	CSARGWGQRDYGYTF
TRBJ1-1	NA	many	TRBV27	15	TGTGCCAGCAGTTCAGGGGTGGGGCCGCCCACTGAAGCTTTCTTT	CASSSGVGPPTEAFF
TRBJ2-5	TRBD2	many	TRBV20-1	14	TGCAGTGCTAAGCGGGGTGGGGCTTTAGAGACCCAGTACTTC	CSAKRGGALETQYF
TRBJ2-7	TRBD2	many	TRBV2	15	TGTGCCAGCAGAGAAGGACTAGCGGAAACCTACGAGCAGTACTTC	CASREGLAETYEQYF
TRBJ2-2	NA	NA	TRBV24-1	12	TGTGCCACCAGTATGAGGGCCGGGGAGCTGTTTTTT	CATSMRAGELFF
TRBJ2-7	NA	NA	TRBV12-3/TRBV12-4	15	TGTGCCAGCAGAGCCACCGGGACTGGGCGATACGAGCAGTACTTC	CASRATGTGRYEQYF
TRBJ1-1	NA	many	TRBV28	14	TGTGCCAGCAGTTTACTTAGGTTGAACACTGAAGCTTTCTTT	CASSLLRLNTEAFF
TRBJ1-5	TRBD1	many	TRBV29-1	14	TGCAGCGTTGCGTCTGGTGGGACAGGTGTCGCCCAGCATTTT	CSVASGGTGVAQHF
TRBJ1-2	NA	few	TRBV3-1	13	TGTGCCAGCAGCCTAGACAGGTGGACGGGCTACACCTTC	CASSLDRWTGYTF
TRBJ2-7	TRBD2	many	TRBV6-2/TRBV6-3	15	TGTGCCAGCAGGGGGACTAGCGGGACCCCTTACGAGCAGTACTTC	CASRGTSGTPYEQYF
TRBJ2-7	NA	many	TRBV19	13	TGTGCCAGCTCAGGGAGTCTAGTATACGAGCAGTACTTC	CASSGSLVYEQYF
TRBJ1-2	NA	NA	TRBV15	12	TGTGCCACCAGCAGAGTGCGGGATGGCTACACCTTC	CATSRVRDGYTF
TRBJ1-2	NA	many	TRBV28	13	TGTGCCAGCATTCCTAGGGAGGGGGGAGGCTACACCTTC	CASIPREGGGYTF
TRBJ2-7	NA	NA	TRBV28	12	TGTGCCAGCCAGGACAGCCCCTACGAGCAGTACTTC	CASQDSPYEQYF
TRBJ1-1	NA	NA	TRBV5-1	14	TGCGCCAGCAGCGTAATGGAACGGAACACTGAAGCTTTCTTT	CASSVMERNTEAFF
TRBJ1-1	TRBD1	NA	TRBV6-1	13	TGTGCCAGCAGAACTACAGGGGCCACTGAAGCTTTCTTT	CASRTTGATEAFF
TRBJ2-7	NA	many	TRBV6-5	13	TGTGCCAGCAGTTCCCCGACAGGCATCGAGCAGTACTTC	CASSSPTGIEQYF
TRBJ2-7	NA	NA	TRBV20-1	11	TGCAGTGCCTTGATAGGCTACGAGCAGTACTTC	CSALIGYEQYF
TRBJ2-3	TRBD2	NA	TRBV6-4	13	TGTGCCAGTCGGGAGGACCACACAGATACGCAGTATTTT	CASREDHTDTQYF
TRBJ1-1	NA	NA	TRBV12-3/TRBV12-4	13	TGTGCCAGCAGTTTTAGGGACAACACTGAAGCTTTCTTT	CASSFRDNTEAFF
TRBJ2-7	NA	NA	TRBV29-1	12	TGCAGCGTTAAAGACGGGTCACGGGAGCAGTACTTC	CSVKDGSREQYF
TRBJ2-5	NA	many	TRBV19	14	TGTGCCAGTAGTATAGCTGGGGTTCTAGAGACCCAGTACTTC	CASSIAGVLETQYF
TRBJ1-3	NA	many	TRBV29-1	12	TGCAGCGTTGAAGATCCTGGAAGCACCATATATTTT	CSVEDPGSTIYF
TRBJ1-2	NA	many	TRBV7-9	14	TGTGCCAGCAGCTTAGCCGGGACGGAGAATGGCTACACCTTC	CASSLAGTENGYTF
TRBJ1-1	NA	NA	TRBV7-3	12	TGTGCCAGCAGCGCCTACAACACTGAAGCTTTCTTT	CASSAYNTEAFF
TRBJ1-6	NA	many	TRBV28	16	TGTGCCAGCAGTTCCCACGGGGAGGGTCTCGGCTCACCCCTCCACTTT	CASSSHGEGLGSPLHF
TRBJ1-1	NA	many	TRBV10-3	12	TGTGCCATCGGGTTTAGGACAGACGAAGCTTTCTTT	CAIGFRTDEAFF
TRBJ1-1	NA	many	TRBV6-5	14	TGTGCCAGCAGTTGGACGAGTGTGAACACTGAAGCTTTCTTT	CASSWTSVNTEAFF
TRBJ1-2	NA	many	TRBV7-2	13	TGTGCCAGCAGCCCCGGCAGGGATCCAGGCTACACCTTC	CASSPGRDPGYTF
TRBJ2-6	NA	NA	TRBV11-2	15	TGTGCCAGCAGCTCAGACGGGTATGGGGCCAACGTCCTGACTTTC	CASSSDGYGANVLTF
TRBJ2-7	NA	NA	TRBV20-1	14	TGCAGTGCTCGAACTCCGGGAGACTCCTACGAGCAGTACTTC	CSARTPGDSYEQYF
TRBJ1-5	NA	many	TRBV7-2	15	TGTGCCAGCAGCTTATACGGGGGGGCCAATCAGCCCCAGCATTTT	CASSLYGGANQPQHF
TRBJ1-2	NA	many	TRBV24-1	11	TGTGCCACCAGTGATCAGGTTGTCTACACCTTC	CATSDQVVYTF
TRBJ1-1	NA	few	TRBV5-1	14	TGCGCCAGCAGCTTGGCCTTAGTGAACACTGAAGCTTTCTTT	CASSLALVNTEAFF
TRBJ2-7	NA	many	TRBV4-1	17	TGCGCCAGCAGCCAAGTCGATATGGGGATCAGCTCCTACGAGCAGTACTTC	CASSQVDMGISSYEQYF
TRBJ2-5	NA	many	TRBV29-1	12	TGCAGCGTTGAGCCAGAGCAAGAGACCCAGTACTTC	CSVEPEQETQYF